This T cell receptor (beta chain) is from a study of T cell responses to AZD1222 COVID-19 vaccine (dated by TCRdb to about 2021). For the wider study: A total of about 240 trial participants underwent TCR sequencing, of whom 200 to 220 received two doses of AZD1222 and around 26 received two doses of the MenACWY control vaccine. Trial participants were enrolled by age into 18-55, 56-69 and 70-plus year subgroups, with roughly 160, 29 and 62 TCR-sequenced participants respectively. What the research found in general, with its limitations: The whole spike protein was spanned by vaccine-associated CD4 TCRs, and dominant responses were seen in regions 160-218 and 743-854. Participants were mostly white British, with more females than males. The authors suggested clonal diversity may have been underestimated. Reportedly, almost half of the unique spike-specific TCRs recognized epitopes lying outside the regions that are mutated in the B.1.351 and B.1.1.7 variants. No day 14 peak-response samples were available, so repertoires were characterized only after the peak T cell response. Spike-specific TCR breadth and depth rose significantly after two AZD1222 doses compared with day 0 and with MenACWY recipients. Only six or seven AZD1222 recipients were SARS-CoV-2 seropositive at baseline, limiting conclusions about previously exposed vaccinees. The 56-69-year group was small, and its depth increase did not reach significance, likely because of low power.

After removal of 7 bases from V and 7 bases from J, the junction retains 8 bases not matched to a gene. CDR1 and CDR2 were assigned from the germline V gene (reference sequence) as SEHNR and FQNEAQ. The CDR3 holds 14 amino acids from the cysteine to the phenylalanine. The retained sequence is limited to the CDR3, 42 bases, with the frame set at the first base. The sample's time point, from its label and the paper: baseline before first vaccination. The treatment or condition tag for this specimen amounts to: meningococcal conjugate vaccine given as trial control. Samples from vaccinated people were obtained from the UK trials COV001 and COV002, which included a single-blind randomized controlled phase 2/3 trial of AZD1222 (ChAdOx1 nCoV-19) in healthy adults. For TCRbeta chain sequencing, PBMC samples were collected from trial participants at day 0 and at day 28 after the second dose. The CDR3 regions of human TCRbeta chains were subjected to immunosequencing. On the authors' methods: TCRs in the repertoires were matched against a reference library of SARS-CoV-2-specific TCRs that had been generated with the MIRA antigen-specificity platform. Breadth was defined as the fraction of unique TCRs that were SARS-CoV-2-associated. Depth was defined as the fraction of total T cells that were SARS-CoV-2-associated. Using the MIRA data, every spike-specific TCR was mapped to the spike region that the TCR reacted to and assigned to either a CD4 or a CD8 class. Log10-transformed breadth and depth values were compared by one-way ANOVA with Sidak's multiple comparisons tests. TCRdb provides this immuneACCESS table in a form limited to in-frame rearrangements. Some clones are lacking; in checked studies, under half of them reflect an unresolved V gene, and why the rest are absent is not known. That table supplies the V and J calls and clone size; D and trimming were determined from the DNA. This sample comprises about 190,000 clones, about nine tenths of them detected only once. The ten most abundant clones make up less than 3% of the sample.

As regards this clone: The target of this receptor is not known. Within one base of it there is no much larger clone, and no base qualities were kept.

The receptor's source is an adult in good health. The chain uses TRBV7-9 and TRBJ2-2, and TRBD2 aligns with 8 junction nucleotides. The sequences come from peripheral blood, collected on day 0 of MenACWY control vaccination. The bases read TGTGCCAGCACCCAAGGCGGGGGGTTCGGGGAGCTGTTTTTT. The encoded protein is CASTQGGGFGELFF.